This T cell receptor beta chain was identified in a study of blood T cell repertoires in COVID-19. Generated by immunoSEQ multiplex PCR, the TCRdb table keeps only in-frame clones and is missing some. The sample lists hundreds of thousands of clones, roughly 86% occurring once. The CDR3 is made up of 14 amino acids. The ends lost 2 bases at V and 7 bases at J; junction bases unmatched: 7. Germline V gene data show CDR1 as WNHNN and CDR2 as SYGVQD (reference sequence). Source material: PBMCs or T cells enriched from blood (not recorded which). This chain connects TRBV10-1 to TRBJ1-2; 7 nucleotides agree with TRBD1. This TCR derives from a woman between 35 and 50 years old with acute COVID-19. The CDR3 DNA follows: TGCGCCAGCAGTGAGACTAAGGGGGCAAGTGGCTACACCTTC. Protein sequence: CASSETKGASGYTF.